This T cell receptor beta chain came from a study of beta chain features in type 1 diabetes. Sequencing targeted expressed TCRB transcripts, as all isolated RNA had been reverse transcribed. Generated by immunoSEQ multiplex PCR, the TCRdb table keeps only in-frame clones and is missing some. The sample has under 200,000 clones, under 9.5% seen once; the top ten hold around 0.65%. Sequenced sample: central memory CD4+ T cells from blood. The clonotype originates from a man aged 18 to 35 in good health.

In nucleotides, the CDR3 is TGTGCCAGCAGCTTAGGGGCAGACTCCTACGAGCAGTACTTC. It translates to CASSLGADSYEQYF. V usage is TRBV7-6 and J usage is TRBJ2-7; no reliable D call. The V gene's germline CDR1 is SGHVS and CDR2 FNYEAQ. Between the trimmed V and J ends, which lost 1 base and 0 bases, there was a span of 7 bases. The CDR3 is made up of 14 amino acids.